The rows below give T cell receptor beta chains drawn from one sample of a study of CD8+ T cells in alopecia areata. The method was immunoSEQ multiplex PCR; TCRdb's version includes in-frame clones alone and lacks a portion of them. The data hold 140,000 to 150,000 clones, with 58% observed a single time. Material: CD4+ T cells sorted from blood, obtained at week 0. The receptors originated from a human donor with alopecia areata. CDR3s leave out the opening cysteine and the closing phenylalanine or tryptophan. The D gene is left open where the match is weak. Where a row states a size, it is once, few, many or the class of an expanded clone; other rows omit it.

V	D	J	size	CDR3
TRBV6-5	NA	TRBJ2-3	NA	ASSQSTDTQY
TRBV29-1	NA	TRBJ2-1	few	SVRDTLKGEQF
TRBV29-1	NA	TRBJ1-4	NA	SVPDRLNEKLF
TRBV5-1	TRBD1	TRBJ1-6	NA	ASSNGQANSPLH
TRBV13	NA	TRBJ1-2	NA	ASSSPGATPYGYT
TRBV6-5	NA	TRBJ1-2	NA	ASSDGRGYGYT
TRBV7-3	NA	TRBJ2-7	NA	ASSPSSGSSYEQY
TRBV30	NA	TRBJ2-5	few	AWSQNGETQY
TRBV4-1	TRBD1	TRBJ1-6	NA	ASSQGQGSSYNSPLH
TRBV15	NA	TRBJ2-7	NA	ATSRDREGPHSYEQY
TRBV29-1	TRBD1	TRBJ2-1	few	SVERTGNEQF
TRBV2	NA	TRBJ2-1	NA	ASSGDSLEQF
TRBV11-2	NA	TRBJ2-7	few	ASQREGSSYEQY
TRBV4-3	NA	TRBJ2-5	once	ASRPDTQLGTQY
TRBV30	NA	TRBJ1-2	NA	AWSRQGDGYT
TRBV30	NA	TRBJ2-5	NA	AWTQGTTGQETQY
TRBV2	NA	TRBJ2-7	few	ASSTQGYEQY
TRBV7-2	NA	TRBJ1-1	NA	ASSFDQGSSEAF
TRBV5-6	NA	TRBJ2-7	NA	ASSLGTIHYEQY
TRBV29-1	TRBD1	TRBJ2-7	NA	SVFPGQGLYEQY
TRBV12-5	NA	TRBJ2-2	few	ASGPDSGELF
TRBV4-1	NA	TRBJ1-1	NA	ASSSGVAYTEAF